The sequence of this T cell receptor (beta chain) was determined in a study of T cells in Graves' hyperthyroidism and ophthalmopathy. CDR1 is SEHNR, CDR2 FQNEAQ, per germline (reference sequence). The CDR3 is 15 amino acids. V lost 6 bases, J lost 2 bases, and 11 bases lay in between. The TCR beta CDR3 regions underwent amplification using RNA transcripts as the source. RT-PCR in the first round (using the HTBI primer set) targeted the TCR CDR3. MiXCR, applied by TCRdb to the multiplex PCR reads, yields one record per CDR3 protein. Among roughly 500,000 distinct CDR3 sequences listed, approximately 49% were seen once. On this clonotype itself: Antigen specificity is unknown.

The study's findings and limits: Separation of ophthalmopathy from stable hyperthyroidism was achieved by a 13 V-J model. Ophthalmopathy, as predicted by the model, came a median 6.5 months after the prediction.

Criteria for exclusion of patients were uncontrolled infection, other autoimmune disease, pregnancy or lactation. On the basis of clinical symptoms, serum thyroxine and TRAb, thyroid ultrasound and orbital computed tomography, diagnoses were made. The TCR comes from an adult woman with Graves' disease, either hyperthyroidism or ophthalmopathy (not recorded which). The chain combines TRBV7-9 with TRBJ2-6; a weak D match, TRBD2 (5 bases). The specimen sequenced was peripheral blood or thyroid tissue (not recorded which). CDR3 nucleotide sequence: TGTGCCAGCAGGAGGGTGGTAGCTGGGGCCAACGTCCTGACTTTC. Encoded protein: CASRRVVAGANVLTF.